The source of this T cell receptor (beta chain) is a study of graft-versus-host responses after intestinal transplantation. Study-level background: For two to three years after anti-thymocyte globulin induction, all recipients took tacrolimus and steroids. Findings and caveats of the study: Peak circulating GvH clone levels were associated with early post-transplant HvG declines. Researchers found GvH clones in recipient marrow, and some showed up first in ileum or blood.

A word on this clone: The antigen is not known.

Assay: immunoSEQ multiplex PCR; the TCRdb copy retains only in-frame clones and omits some. The data show 25,000 to 30,000 clones, 85% to 95% seen once. The CDR3 loop spans 13 amino acids. Germline assignment: CDR1 SGDLS and CDR2 YYNGEE. The trim removed 3 bases at V and 3 bases at J, leaving 0 bases unmatched. The chain joins TRBV9 to TRBJ2-1; TRBD1 matches at 7 bases. The sequencing here drew on PBMCs, taken roughly 68 days after intestinal transplant. The sequence derives from a human patient who received an intestinal transplant, so some T cells may come from the graft donor. The CDR3 nucleotides are TGTGCCAGCAGCGGACAGGGCTACAATGAGCAGTTCTTC. Residues: CASSGQGYNEQFF.